The next 3 T cell receptor beta chains were all read from a single sample in a study of T cell responses to AZD1222 COVID-19 vaccine. Generated by immunoSEQ multiplex PCR, the TCRdb table keeps only in-frame clones and is missing some. This sample yields approximately 150,000 clones, of which roughly 94% are seen a single time; around 1.3% belongs to the top ten. The sample in question was peripheral blood, obtained on day 0 of AZD1222 vaccination. Every receptor here comes from an adult in good health.

The rearrangement joins TRBV4-1 to TRBJ2-6, with 9 bases fitting TRBD1. The CDR3 sequence is 16 residues long. Per the germline V gene, CDR1 is MGHRA and CDR2 is YSYEKL. Losses at the gene ends were 4 bases for V and 4 bases for J; bases not matched to a gene: 5. The CDR3 loop is CASSRDRVGGANVLTF. CDR3 nucleotide sequence: TGCGCCAGCAGCCGGGACAGGGTTGGCGGGGCCAACGTCCTGACTTTC.

The chain uses TRBV5-4 and TRBJ1-1; no definite D call. Germline CDR1 and CDR2: SGHNT and YYREEE (reference sequence). The CDR3 contains 13 residues. V was shortened by 0 bases and J by 2 bases, with 5 bases between the two germline ends. CDR3 sequence (DNA): TGTGCCAGCAGCTTGGCTCTAAACACTGAAGCTTTCTTT. Encoded protein: CASSLALNTEAFF.

The chain uses TRBV3-1 (or the pseudogene TRBV3-2) and TRBJ2-7; D tentatively fits TRBD1 or TRBD2 (5 bases each). The CDR3 is 15 amino acids. Germline V gene data show CDR1 as LGHDT and CDR2 as YNNKEL (reference sequence). With 3 bases removed from V and 2 bases from J, the gap between germline ends came to 14 bases. The CDR3 sequence is CASSHGTTKAYEQYV. The CDR3 bases are TGTGCCAGCAGCCACGGGACCACCAAGGCCTACGAGCAGTACGTC.